The 23 T cell receptor beta chains in this list originate from one sample, sequenced in a study of technical replicates of blood from a handful of donors. Profiled with immunoSEQ multiplex PCR; TCRdb holds only in-frame clones, not every one. The sample gives 85,000 to 100,000 clones, around 95% of which show up once; roughly 0.2% is in the top ten. Sequences were obtained from T cells isolated from PBMCs. All receptors derive from a human donor in good health.

The chain recombines TRBV13 with TRBJ1-5, with TRBD1 matching over 8 bases. CDR1 and CDR2 from the germline V gene are PRHDT and FYEKMQ (reference sequence). V shed 4 bases, J shed 4 bases, and the junction held 9 bases outside the gene matches. The length of the CDR3 is 16 residues. CDR3 amino acids: CASSWRQGPGNQPQHF. The CDR3 DNA reads TGTGCCAGCAGCTGGAGACAGGGGCCGGGGAATCAGCCCCAGCATTTT.

The V call is TRBV5-1, the J call TRBJ2-7, with TRBD1 as a possible D gene (5 bases). The V end lost 2 bases, the J end lost 0 bases, and 12 bases lay between the germline ends. Germline V gives CDR1 SGHRS, CDR2 YFSETQ. The CDR3 sequence is 15 residues long. The CDR3 nucleotides read TGCGCCAGCAGCTTCGGCCAGGGTCTCTCCTACGAGCAGTACTTC. It yields the protein CASSFGQGLSYEQYF.

The chain has TRBV19 and TRBJ2-5, with D perhaps TRBD1 (6 bases). V shed 1 base and J shed 5 bases, with 11 bases lying between them. CDR1 LNHDA and CDR2 SQIVND come from the germline V gene (reference sequence). This CDR3 region has 14 residues. The CDR3 coding sequence is TGTGCCAGTAGTATAGGGCCCCAGGGGGAGACCCAGTACTTC. As protein: CASSIGPQGETQYF.

V is TRBV5-4 and J is TRBJ1-2; 8 bases map to TRBD1. The germline V gene encodes CDR1 SGHNT and CDR2 YYREEE (reference sequence). The junction had 3 bases not matched to a gene; V was cut back by 0 bases and J by 2 bases. The length of the CDR3 is 15 residues. CDR3 coding DNA: TGTGCCAGCAGCTTGGCCTCAGGGGGCAACTATGGCTACACCTTC. It yields the protein CASSLASGGNYGYTF.

The chain employs TRBV7-9 and TRBJ2-1, with 10 bases matching TRBD2. In germline, CDR1 is SEHNR, CDR2 FQNEAQ (reference sequence). This CDR3 is built from 15 residues. The trim removed 5 bases at V and 8 bases at J, leaving 9 bases unmatched. This CDR3 reads CASSPSGGAWHEQFF. DNA of the CDR3: TGTGCCAGCAGCCCTAGCGGGGGCGCTTGGCATGAGCAGTTCTTC.

This clone was seen only once. J is TRBJ2-6 and V is TRBV29-1; the match to TRBD1 covers 7 bases. Germline CDR1 and CDR2: SQVTM and ANQGSEA. With 7 bases clipped from V and 1 base from J, the junction kept 4 bases outside the gene matches. This CDR3 comprises 14 residues. Written as DNA, the CDR3 is TGCAGCGCCACACAGGGGTCTGGGGCCAACGTCCTGACTTTC. Translating gives CSATQGSGANVLTF.

This rearrangement joins TRBV18 to TRBJ2-2; no clear D. The CDR3 is made up of 15 amino acids. Trimming took 2 bases from V and 2 from J, leaving 9 bases between them. In germline, CDR1 is KGHSH, CDR2 LQKENI. CDR3 residues: CASSPYPGNTGELFF. CDR3 nucleotide sequence: TGTGCCAGCTCACCATATCCAGGAAACACCGGGGAGCTGTTTTTT. The whole variable domain, filled in from reference TRBV18 and TRBJ2-2, reads NAGVMQNPRHLVRRRGQEARLRCSPMKGHSHVYWYRQLPEEGLKFMVYLQKENIIDESGMPKERFSAEFPKEGPSILRIQQVVRGDSAAYFCASSPYPGNTGELFFGEGSRLTVL.

The chain's CDR3 is CSVERAGGSYNEQFF. DNA for the CDR3: TGCAGCGTTGAAAGGGCGGGAGGCTCCTACAATGAGCAGTTCTTC. This chain uses TRBV29-1 with TRBJ2-1; 8 bases are shared with TRBD2. Trimming removed 2 bases from V and 0 bases from J; junction bases left unmatched: 3. Looked up from germline, CDR1 is SQVTM and CDR2 is ANQGSEA. This CDR3 spans 15 amino acids.

The rearrangement uses TRBV27 and TRBJ2-7; D remains ambiguous. Germline values: CDR1 MNHEY, CDR2 SMNVEV (reference sequence). Trimming cost V 4 bases and J 7 bases, with 8 bases left between them. The length of the CDR3 is 11 residues. This chain's CDR3 is CASSSPGEQYF. CDR3 DNA sequence: TGTGCCAGCAGTTCCCCCGGTGAGCAGTACTTC.

The chain recombines TRBV27 with TRBJ1-4; D remains unclear. The CDR3 has 12 residues. V dropped 6 bases and J dropped 3 bases, with 5 bases sitting between them. Germline lookup yields CDR1 MNHEY and CDR2 SMNVEV (reference sequence). The CDR3 DNA is TGTGCCAGCAGAGCCCCTAATGAAAAACTGTTTTTT. Translated, it gives CASRAPNEKLFF. Full variable domain (rest looked up from reference TRBV27 and TRBJ1-4): EAQVTQNPRYLITVTGKKLTVTCSQNMNHEYMSWYRQDPGLGLRQIYYSMNVEVTDKGDVPEGYKVSRKEKRNFPLILESPSPNQTSLYFCASRAPNEKLFFGSGTQLSVL.

V and J are TRBV30 and TRBJ2-7, with D possibly TRBD1 on 5 matching bases. Germline V gene sequence: CDR1 GTSNPN, CDR2 SVGIG (reference sequence). The CDR3 has 13 residues. V lost 3 bases and J 2 bases, leaving 11 bases between the germline ends. The CDR3 DNA reads as TGTGCCTGGAGGGGGCTGGGCGCCTACGAGCAGTACTTC. Protein product: CAWRGLGAYEQYF. The complete variable domain, with remaining parts taken from reference TRBV30 and TRBJ2-7, reads SQTIHQWPATLVQPVGSPLSLECTVEGTSNPNLYWYRQAAGRGLQLLFYSVGIGQISSEVPQNLSASRPQDRQFILSSKKLLLSDSGFYLCAWRGLGAYEQYFGPGTRLTVT.

The gene calls are TRBV7-2 and TRBJ2-3; 16 positions match TRBD2. Germline V gives CDR1 SGHTA, CDR2 FQGNSA. This CDR3 spans 18 amino acids. V gave up 8 bases and J gave up 6 bases; unmatched junction bases: 14. In DNA form, the CDR3 reads TGTGCCAGCGGCTACGTCCGCGGGACTAGCGGGAGGGCCGATACGCAGTATTTT. Protein product: CASGYVRGTSGRADTQYF. The full variable domain, with the rest looked up from reference TRBV7-2 and TRBJ2-3, is GAGVSQSPSNKVTEKGKDVELRCDPISGHTALYWYRQSLGQGLEFLIYFQGNSAPDKSGLPSDRFSAERTGGSVSTLTIQRTQQEDSAVYLCASGYVRGTSGRADTQYFGPGTRLTVL.

The chain uses TRBV27 and TRBJ2-3; tentatively, D is TRBD1 (5 bases). The CDR3 is 14 amino acids. Germline-derived CDR1 and CDR2 are MNHEY and SMNVEV (reference sequence). Trimming took off 5 bases at V and 4 bases at J, with 13 bases between the two ends. The CDR3 here is CASSLRAVSDTQYF. Written as DNA, the CDR3 is TGTGCCAGCAGTCTCAGGGCGGTATCAGATACGCAGTATTTT.

The chain uses TRBV5-5 and TRBJ2-5; 10 nucleotides align to TRBD1. The CDR3 totals 16 residues. Germline V gene sequence: CDR1 SGHKS, CDR2 YYEKEE (reference sequence). Losses at the gene ends were 0 bases for V and 3 bases for J; bases not matched to a gene: 5. CDR3 DNA: TGTGCCAGCAGCTTGGAAGGGACAGGGGACGAAGAGACCCAGTACTTC. Its translation is CASSLEGTGDEETQYF.

J is TRBJ2-1 and V is TRBV28; 9 bases line up with TRBD2. Per the germline V gene, CDR1 is MDHEN and CDR2 is SYDVKM. This CDR3 comprises 15 residues. V was pared by 6 bases and J by 7 bases, with 10 bases of the junction left unmatched. CDR3 in DNA: TGTGCCAGCAGCTTTAGCGGGAGTAGAATGAATGAGCAGTTCTTC. As protein: CASSFSGSRMNEQFF.

This chain links TRBV19 with TRBJ1-1, with D perhaps TRBD1 (6 bases). Trimming took off 5 bases at V and 8 bases at J, with 18 bases between the two ends. The CDR3 covers 14 residues. CDR1 and CDR2 from the germline V gene are LNHDA and SQIVND (reference sequence). The CDR3 sequence: CASSARTASFEAFF. CDR3 coding DNA: TGTGCCAGTAGTGCGCGGACAGCCTCCTTCGAAGCTTTCTTT.

The J gene is TRBJ2-1, the V gene TRBV19, with a tentative D call TRBD1 (5 bases). V was clipped by 3 bases and J by 10 bases, with 13 bases between them. Germline CDR1 LNHDA, CDR2 SQIVND (reference sequence). This CDR3 region has 13 residues. Here the CDR3 reads CASSINQGGEQFF. For the CDR3, the DNA is TGTGCCAGTAGTATCAATCAGGGCGGAGAGCAGTTCTTC.

CDR3 sequence: CASSPTGELFF. The CDR3 nucleotides are TGTGCCAGCAGCCCGACCGGGGAGCTGTTTTTT. The chain combines TRBV7-9 with TRBJ2-2; D uncertain. The germline CDR1 and CDR2 sequences are SEHNR and FQNEAQ (reference sequence). CDR3 size: 11 residues. Deletions cut 5 bases from V and 5 bases from J, with 3 bases between.

This chain connects TRBV7-8 to TRBJ2-7; 8 nucleotides match TRBD2. This CDR3 spans 17 amino acids. With V trimmed by 5 bases and J by 5 bases, 17 bases remained unmatched. Germline loops: CDR1 SGHVS, CDR2 FQNEAQ. The CDR3 sequence is CASSLPWTSSRPNEQYF. CDR3 bases: TGTGCCAGCAGCCTACCATGGACTAGCTCAAGGCCGAACGAGCAGTACTTC.

This chain links TRBV5-1 with TRBJ1-1, with 8 bases aligning to TRBD1. V lost 2 bases, J lost 5 bases, and 8 bases stayed unmatched. CDR3 length equals 15 residues. Germline V gene sequence: CDR1 SGHRS, CDR2 YFSETQ. The CDR3 is CASSFAGGMETEAFF. CDR3 DNA sequence: TGCGCCAGCAGCTTTGCAGGGGGCATGGAAACTGAAGCTTTCTTT.

The CDR3 DNA reads TGTGCCAGCAGTGAAAGCACAGGGGGCGCGGAGGAGCAGTACTTC. Encoded protein: CASSESTGGAEEQYF. V usage is TRBV6-1 and J usage is TRBJ2-7; 9 positions agree with TRBD1. Germline-derived CDR1 and CDR2 are MNHNS and SASEGT. The CDR3 totals 15 residues. V trimming: 2 bases; J trimming: 7 bases; junction bases outside the gene matches: 9.

This sequence joins TRBV27 and TRBJ2-2; 7 bases fit TRBD2. Per the germline V gene, CDR1 is MNHEY and CDR2 is SMNVEV (reference sequence). There are 14 residues in the CDR3. The V segment lost 2 bases and the J segment 7 bases; nucleotides outside the gene matches: 4. The CDR3 nucleotides read TGTGCCAGCAGTTTAGCGGGAGTTATCGGGGAGCTGTTTTTT. Protein product: CASSLAGVIGELFF.

CDR3 in DNA: TGTGCCAGCGGGACAGGGGGTGGGTATAATTCACCCCTCCACTTT. Translated, it gives CASGTGGGYNSPLHF. The chain employs TRBV2 and TRBJ1-6; 11 bases fit TRBD1. Looked up from germline, CDR1 is SNHLY and CDR2 is FYNNEI. Trimming removed 8 bases from V and 4 bases from J; junction bases left unmatched: 4. The CDR3 spans 15 residues.